What follows are 25 T cell receptor beta chains derived from one specimen sequenced in a study of cytomegalovirus exposure and HLA in healthy donors. Amplification used 60 Vbeta primers and 13 Jbeta primers. The assay was immunoSEQ multiplex PCR, and TCRdb's table has in-frame clones only and misses some. Among around 94,000 clones, over 60% were seen once, and the ten largest hold 8% to 10%. Sequencing was done on a sample of PBMCs. The receptor source for this set is a male donor in good health and CMV-seropositive.

This clone was picked up a small number of times. The V and J genes are TRBV30 and TRBJ1-1; D is unclear. V was clipped by 4 bases and J by 1 base, with 10 bases between them. The germline gives CDR1 GTSNPN, CDR2 SVGIG (reference sequence). CDR3 length: 13 residues. CDR3 sequence reads: CAWTGSGNTEAFF. The CDR3 DNA follows: TGTGCCTGGACAGGTAGTGGGAACACTGAAGCTTTCTTT.

This chain links TRBV30 with TRBJ1-1; D might be TRBD1 (5 bases). The V end was cut by 0 bases, the J end by 4 bases, with 9 bases between. In germline, CDR1 is GTSNPN, CDR2 SVGIG (reference sequence). This CDR3 comprises 13 residues. Here the CDR3 reads CAWSVGGGTEAFF. CDR3 nucleotides: TGTGCCTGGAGTGTAGGCGGGGGCACTGAAGCTTTCTTT.

The chain carries TRBV27 and TRBJ1-6; no firm D call. Trimming pared 10 bases from V and 0 bases from J, leaving 10 bases between. Germline loops: CDR1 MNHEY, CDR2 SMNVEV (reference sequence). This CDR3 spans 14 amino acids. CDR3 residues: CATKFSSYNSPLHF. CDR3 nucleotides: TGTGCCACCAAGTTTAGCTCCTATAATTCACCCCTCCACTTT.

A word on this clone: Germline is not matched at one junction end, which may reflect a read error. This chain uses TRBV7-3 with TRBJ2-1, with 7 bases fitting TRBD2. Germline lookup yields CDR1 SGHTA and CDR2 FQGTGA. The CDR3 totals 15 residues. CDR3 DNA: TGTTCCAGCAGCTTAACGCGCGGGGGATACAATGAGCAGTTCTTC. Residues: CSSSLTRGGYNEQFF. The full variable domain, in which reference TRBV7-3 and TRBJ2-1 provide the parts outside the CDR3, is GAGVSQTPSNKVTEKGKYVELRCDPISGHTALYWYRQSLGQGPEFLIYFQGTGAADDSGLPNDRFFAVRPEGSVSTLKIQRTERGDSAVYLCSSSLTRGGYNEQFFGPGTRLTVL.

The chain employs TRBV4-3 and TRBJ1-5; a possible D gene is TRBD1 (6 bases). Germline CDR1 reads LGHNA; CDR2 reads YSLEER. Deletions cut 1 base from V and 5 bases from J, with 12 bases between. The CDR3 has 15 amino acids. The CDR3 sequence is CASSQGRGGDQPQHF. The CDR3 region has the DNA TGCGCCAGCAGCCAAGGAAGGGGGGGCGATCAGCCCCAGCATTTT.

The V and J genes are TRBV19 and TRBJ1-2; tentatively, D is TRBD1 (6 bases). This CDR3 has 15 amino acids. Looked up from germline, CDR1 is LNHDA and CDR2 is SQIVND (reference sequence). V gave up 0 bases and J gave up 4 bases, with 12 bases separating them. The CDR3 DNA reads TGTGCCAGTAGTATAGAAGAGGGGGAAGGCTATGGCTACACCTTC. It is translated as CASSIEEGEGYGYTF.

The CDR3 loop is CASSQTSGRAHEQFF. The CDR3 DNA sequence: TGTGCCAGTAGTCAAACTAGCGGGAGGGCCCATGAGCAGTTCTTC. This chain connects TRBV19 to TRBJ2-1; the match to TRBD2 covers 13 bases. Germline V CDR1 and CDR2: LNHDA, SQIVND (reference sequence). The CDR3 has 15 residues. V lost 5 bases to trimming and J lost 8 bases; unmatched junction nucleotides: 6.

V gene TRBV9 combines with J gene TRBJ1-2; 7 bases agree with TRBD1. Trimming took 3 bases from V and 0 from J; bases not matched to a gene: 8. This CDR3 contains 16 residues. Germline loops: CDR1 SGDLS, CDR2 YYNGEE. CDR3 DNA: TGTGCCAGCAGCGCCCTCCCGGGACAGACTAACTATGGCTACACCTTC. It specifies CASSALPGQTNYGYTF.

The chain combines TRBV6-6 with TRBJ2-3; D is uncertain. From germline, CDR1 is MNHNY and CDR2 SVGAGI (reference sequence). This CDR3 has 13 amino acids. The V gene lost 2 bases and the J gene lost 5 bases, with 8 bases spanning the gap. The CDR3 sequence is CASSYPLGDTQYF. The CDR3 region has the DNA TGTGCCAGCAGTTACCCCCTCGGAGATACGCAGTATTTT.

This clone was observed a single time. This chain uses TRBV7-9 with TRBJ2-5; TRBD2 aligns across 14 bases. The CDR3 spans 16 residues. The ends lost 5 bases at V and 5 bases at J; junction bases unmatched: 7. Germline V gene lookup returns CDR1 SEHNR and CDR2 FQNEAQ (reference sequence). DNA of the CDR3: TGTGCCAGCAGCATGGGACTAGCGGGAGCATGGGAGACCCAGTACTTC. This translates into CASSMGLAGAWETQYF.

This chain links TRBV7-9 with TRBJ1-1; D is undetermined. V gave up 5 bases and J gave up 1 base, with 11 bases separating them. This CDR3 has 14 amino acids. Per the germline V gene, CDR1 is SEHNR and CDR2 is FQNEAQ (reference sequence). This CDR3 reads CASSPHSKNTEAFF. CDR3 nucleotides: TGTGCCAGCAGCCCTCACAGTAAGAACACTGAAGCTTTCTTT.

The V call is TRBV7-2, the J call TRBJ1-2, with 10 nucleotides matching TRBD1. Looked up from germline, CDR1 is SGHTA and CDR2 is FQGNSA. The CDR3 is 15 amino acids. V shed 1 base, J shed 8 bases, and the junction held 7 bases outside the gene matches. The DNA for the CDR3 is TGTGCCAGCAGCTTAGTTCCGGGACAGGGGTACGGCTACACCTTC. Translating gives CASSLVPGQGYGYTF.

The gene calls are TRBV28 and TRBJ2-1; a possible D gene is TRBD2 (5 bases). The CDR3 loop spans 18 amino acids. The germline V gene has CDR1 MDHEN and CDR2 SYDVKM. Trimming took 7 bases from V and 0 from J, leaving 22 bases between them. The CDR3 reads CASIGSPSGPVSYNEQFF. CDR3 sequence (DNA): TGTGCCAGCATAGGGAGTCCATCCGGGCCAGTCTCCTACAATGAGCAGTTCTTC.

The V gene is TRBV18, the J gene TRBJ2-3; a possible D gene is TRBD2 (7 bases). Germline-derived CDR1 and CDR2 are KGHSH and LQKENI. This CDR3 is built from 15 residues. Trimming removed 1 base from V and 6 bases from J, with 14 bases in between. This chain's CDR3 is CASSPRGGAGDTQYF. The CDR3 bases are TGTGCCAGCTCACCACGCGGGGGCGCAGGGGATACGCAGTATTTT.

The rearrangement uses TRBV5-1 and TRBJ1-1, with a possible D match to TRBD1 (6 bases). The V gene lost 0 bases and the J gene lost 5 bases, with 8 bases spanning the gap. Germline values: CDR1 SGHRS, CDR2 YFSETQ. The CDR3 runs to 13 residues. Written as DNA, the CDR3 is TGCGCCAGCAGCTTGGACAGGGAGACTGAAGCTTTCTTT. The encoded protein is CASSLDRETEAFF. The full variable domain, its missing parts supplied by reference TRBV5-1 and TRBJ1-1, is KAGVTQTPRYLIKTRGQQVTLSCSPISGHRSVSWYQQTPGQGLQFLFEYFSETQRNKGNFPGRFSGRQFSNSRSEMNVSTLELGDSALYLCASSLDRETEAFFGQGTRLTVV.

In nucleotides, the CDR3 is TGTGCCAGCAGTTACTCGGCACAGACGGGGAATGAGCAGTTCTTC. Translation gives CASSYSAQTGNEQFF. The chain carries TRBV6-5 and TRBJ2-1, with a tentative D call TRBD2 (5 bases). From germline, CDR1 is MNHEY and CDR2 SVGAGI. The length of the CDR3 is 15 residues. V was pared by 0 bases and J by 7 bases, with 13 bases between.

The chain has TRBV25-1 and TRBJ1-3; TRBD1 might be the D (6 bases). Trimming left V 2 bases short and J 2 bases short, with 10 bases between. The CDR3 extends over 15 amino acids. Germline loops: CDR1 MGHDK, CDR2 SYGVNS. The CDR3 DNA reads TGTGCCAGCAGTGAAGATTGGGGGCCTGGAAACACCATATATTTT. This encodes CASSEDWGPGNTIYF. The full variable domain, rest sourced from reference TRBV25-1 and TRBJ1-3, is EADIYQTPRYLVIGTGKKITLECSQTMGHDKMYWYQQDPGMELHLIHYSYGVNSTEKGDLSSESTVSRIRTEHFPLTLESARPSHTSQYLCASSEDWGPGNTIYFGEGSWLTVV.

This sequence joins TRBV19 and TRBJ1-5; weak D call: TRBD1 (5 bases). Germline V gene data show CDR1 as LNHDA and CDR2 as SQIVND (reference sequence). CDR3 size: 14 residues. V was clipped by 6 bases and J by 0 bases, with 9 bases between them. Written as DNA, the CDR3 is TGTGCCAGTAGGGGCGGACATAGCAATCAGCCCCAGCATTTT. Translation: CASRGGHSNQPQHF.

This chain links TRBV7-2 with TRBJ2-5; 7 bases agree with TRBD1. The CDR3 contains 15 residues. CDR1 and CDR2 (germline): SGHTA, FQGNSA. The junction had 10 bases not matched to a gene; V was cut back by 4 bases and J by 5 bases. The CDR3 nucleotides read TGTGCCAGCAGCTACCAGACAGGGCCTACGGAGACCCAGTACTTC. Translation: CASSYQTGPTETQYF.

The rearrangement joins TRBV28 to TRBJ2-3; 11 positions match TRBD2. V lost 5 bases and J lost 10; bases outside the gene matches: 14. This CDR3 region has 16 residues. The germline gives CDR1 MDHEN, CDR2 SYDVKM. CDR3: CASSPQPLAGGWAQYF. Here the CDR3 DNA reads TGTGCCAGCAGTCCCCAACCTCTAGCGGGAGGTTGGGCGCAGTATTTT.

This chain connects TRBV25-1 to TRBJ2-4; no reliable D call. The CDR3 is 16 residues long. V lost 4 bases and J 0 bases, leaving 13 bases between the germline ends. In germline, CDR1 is MGHDK, CDR2 SYGVNS. The CDR3 reads CASSGSDRLAKNIQYF. Here the CDR3 DNA reads TGTGCCAGCAGTGGAAGCGATCGCTTAGCCAAAAACATTCAGTACTTC.

The chain recombines TRBV29-1 with TRBJ1-2; 8 nucleotides align to TRBD1. This CDR3 comprises 17 residues. Germline V gene sequence: CDR1 SQVTM, CDR2 ANQGSEA. The trim removed 5 bases at V and 4 bases at J, leaving 18 bases unmatched. The chain's CDR3 is CSVPRNDRGRLTYGYTF. The CDR3 DNA follows: TGCAGCGTTCCCCGTAACGACAGGGGACGGCTCACCTATGGCTACACCTTC.

The chain carries TRBV4-1 and TRBJ2-3; tentative D call: TRBD2 (5 bases). Deletions cut 0 bases from V and 1 base from J, with 11 bases between. The length of the CDR3 is 16 residues. CDR1 and CDR2 from the germline V gene are MGHRA and YSYEKL. DNA of the CDR3: TGCGCCAGCAGCCAAGAAGGTAGCGTGCGCACAGATACGCAGTATTTT. This codes for CASSQEGSVRTDTQYF.

The chain carries TRBV7-7 and TRBJ2-5, with D possibly TRBD2 on 6 matching bases. The V and J ends lost 1 base and 4 bases respectively, with 10 bases between them. Germline CDR1 SSHAT, CDR2 FNYEAQ (reference sequence). The CDR3 is made up of 14 amino acids. The CDR3 sequence: CASSLGRAGETQYF. The CDR3 DNA follows: TGTGCCAGCAGCTTAGGGAGGGCCGGAGAGACCCAGTACTTC.

The chain joins TRBV15 to TRBJ2-5, with a weak D call TRBD1 (6 bases). The CDR3 is made up of 14 amino acids. V dropped 0 bases and J dropped 3 bases, with 8 bases sitting between them. Germline values: CDR1 LNHNV, CDR2 YYDKDF (reference sequence). The CDR3 DNA follows: TGTGCCACCAGCAGAGAGGACAGAAAAGAGACCCAGTACTTC. It encodes CATSREDRKETQYF.